This T cell receptor beta chain came from a study of cytomegalovirus exposure and HLA in healthy donors. Per germline, CDR1 SEHNR and CDR2 FQNEAQ (reference sequence). The CDR3 runs 16 residues. V was trimmed by 8 bases and J by 0 bases, leaving 16 bases between them. Overall study results and limits: An observed cluster of highly shared sequence variants was recorded as a likely sequencing artifact.

The PCR had 60 Vbeta and 13 Jbeta primers. TCRdb's copy holds only in-frame clones and misses some; the assay was immunoSEQ multiplex PCR. The table lists 150,000 to 200,000 clones, more than 60% of them singletons, with around 8.3% in the top ten. This clone has ten or more counts. What it binds is not known. The sequence was obtained from a woman between 40 and 55 years old in good health and CMV-seropositive. The specimen sequenced was PBMCs. The gene calls are TRBV7-9 and TRBJ1-4; D is possibly TRBD1 (6 bases). This CDR3 is CASVSQGSATNEKLFF. The CDR3 DNA is TGTGCCAGCGTATCACAGGGTTCTGCAACTAATGAAAAACTGTTTTTT. The full variable domain, its missing parts supplied by reference TRBV7-9 and TRBJ1-4, is DTGVSQNPRHKITKRGQNVTFRCDPISEHNRLYWYRQTLGQGPEFLTYFQNEAQLEKSRLLSDRFSAERPKGSFSTLEIQRTEQGDSAMYLCASVSQGSATNEKLFFGSGTQLSVL.